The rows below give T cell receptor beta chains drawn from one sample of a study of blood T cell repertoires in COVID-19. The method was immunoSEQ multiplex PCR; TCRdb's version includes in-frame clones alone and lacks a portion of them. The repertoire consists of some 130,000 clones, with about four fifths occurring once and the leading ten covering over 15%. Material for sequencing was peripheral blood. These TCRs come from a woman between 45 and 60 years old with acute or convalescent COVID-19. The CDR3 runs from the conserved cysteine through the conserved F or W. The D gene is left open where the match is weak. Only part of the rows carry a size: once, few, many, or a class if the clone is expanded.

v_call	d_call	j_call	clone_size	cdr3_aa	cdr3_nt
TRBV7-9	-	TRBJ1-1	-	CASSLSVNTEAFF	TGTGCCAGCAGCTTATCTGTGAACACTGAAGCTTTCTTT
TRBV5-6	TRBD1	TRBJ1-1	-	CASSGQANTEAFF	TGTGCCAGCAGCGGACAGGCGAACACTGAAGCTTTCTTT
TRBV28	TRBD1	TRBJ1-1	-	CASSHLPGQGGSMNTEAFF	TGTGCCAGCAGCCACCTTCCGGGACAGGGGGGGTCCATGAACACTGAAGCTTTCTTT
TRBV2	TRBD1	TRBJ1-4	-	CASSPQGTTNEKLFF	TGTGCCAGCAGTCCACAGGGGACAACTAATGAAAAACTGTTTTTT
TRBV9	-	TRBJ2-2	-	CASSPSMNTGELFF	TGTGCCAGCAGCCCTAGCATGAACACCGGGGAGCTGTTTTTT
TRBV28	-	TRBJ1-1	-	CASKVEGLNTEAFF	TGTGCCAGCAAGGTGGAGGGATTGAACACTGAAGCTTTCTTT
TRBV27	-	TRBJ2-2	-	CASSLTGYTGELFF	TGTGCCAGCAGTTTGACAGGATACACCGGGGAGCTGTTTTTT
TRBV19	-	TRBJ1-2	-	CASSIATSGDYGYTF	TGTGCCAGTAGTATAGCAACATCGGGGGACTATGGCTACACCTTC
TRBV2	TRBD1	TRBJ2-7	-	CASSRDRQSSYEQYF	TGTGCCAGCAGTCGGGACAGGCAGAGCTCCTACGAGCAGTACTTC
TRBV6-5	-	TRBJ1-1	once	CASRLPGQNTEAFF	TGTGCCAGCAGACTCCCGGGACAGAACACTGAAGCTTTCTTT
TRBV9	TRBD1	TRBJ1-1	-	CASSGDSHTEAFF	TGTGCCAGCAGCGGGGACAGTCACACTGAAGCTTTCTTT
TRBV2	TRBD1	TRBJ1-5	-	CASSATGVQPQHF	TGTGCCAGCAGTGCAACAGGGGTACAGCCCCAGCATTTT
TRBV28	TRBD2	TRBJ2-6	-	CASSSTSGGLGSGANVLTF	TGTGCCAGCAGTTCCACTAGCGGGGGCCTTGGCTCTGGGGCCAACGTCCTGACTTTC
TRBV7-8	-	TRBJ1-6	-	CASSLAGAVSRQNSPLHF	TGTGCCAGCAGCTTAGCGGGGGCCGTCTCCCGGCAAAATTCACCCCTCCACTTT
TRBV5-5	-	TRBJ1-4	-	CASSSITGPEKLFF	TGTGCCAGCAGCTCGATTACAGGGCCGGAAAAACTGTTTTTT
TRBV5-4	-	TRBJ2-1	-	CASSLTNEQFF	TGTGCCAGCAGCTTAACAAATGAGCAGTTCTTC
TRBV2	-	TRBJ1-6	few	CASRTGNDNSPLHF	TGTGCCAGCAGAACGGGGAATGATAATTCACCCCTCCACTTT
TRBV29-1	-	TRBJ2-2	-	CSVGRDLTGELFF	TGCAGCGTTGGCCGGGACTTAACCGGGGAGCTGTTTTTT
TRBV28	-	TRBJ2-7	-	CASSFILEGAKEQYF	TGTGCCAGCAGTTTCATTTTGGAGGGGGCGAAGGAGCAGTACTTC
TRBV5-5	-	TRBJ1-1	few	CASSFRGHTEAFF	TGTGCCAGCAGCTTCAGAGGGCACACTGAAGCTTTCTTT
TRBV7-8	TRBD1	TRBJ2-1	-	CASSFKGQGNNEQFF	TGTGCCAGCAGCTTTAAAGGACAGGGGAACAATGAGCAGTTCTTC
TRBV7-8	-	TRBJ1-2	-	CASSLGGLSYGYTF	TGTGCCAGCAGCTTGGGGGGGTTGAGCTATGGCTACACCTTC
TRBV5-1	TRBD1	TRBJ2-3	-	CASSLGDREGTDTQYF	TGCGCCAGCAGTTTGGGGGACAGGGAGGGTACAGATACGCAGTATTTT
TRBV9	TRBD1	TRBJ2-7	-	CASSPRAGGYEQYF	TGTGCCAGCAGCCCCCGGGCAGGGGGCTACGAGCAGTACTTC
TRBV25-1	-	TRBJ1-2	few	CASSEQKYGYTF	TGTGCCAGCAGTGAGCAGAAGTATGGCTACACCTTC
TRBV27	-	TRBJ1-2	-	CASFSTGTNYGYTF	TGTGCCAGCTTCTCAACCGGGACAAACTATGGCTACACCTTC
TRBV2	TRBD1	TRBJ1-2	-	CASRDLGQAIANYGYTF	TGTGCCAGCAGGGACCTGGGACAGGCTATAGCTAACTATGGCTACACCTTC
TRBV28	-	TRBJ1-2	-	CASSLSGYGYTF	TGTGCCAGCAGCCTCTCGGGCTATGGCTACACCTTC
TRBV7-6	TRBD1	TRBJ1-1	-	CASSLATGVNTEAFF	TGTGCCAGCAGCTTAGCGACAGGGGTAAACACTGAAGCTTTCTTT
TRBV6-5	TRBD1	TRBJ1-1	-	CASSPARDRNTEAFF	TGTGCCAGCAGTCCGGCCCGGGACAGGAACACTGAAGCTTTCTTT
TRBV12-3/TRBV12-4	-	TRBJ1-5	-	CASSPGLQPQHF	TGTGCCAGCAGTCCGGGACTTCAGCCCCAGCATTTT
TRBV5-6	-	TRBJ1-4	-	CASSLQGPNEKLFF	TGTGCCAGCAGCTTACAGGGTCCTAATGAAAAACTGTTTTTT
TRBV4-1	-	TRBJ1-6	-	CASSQVQGINNSPLHF	TGCGCCAGCAGCCAAGTGCAGGGAATTAATAATTCACCCCTCCACTTT
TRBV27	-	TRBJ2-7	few	CASSLSPTPPFSYEQYF	TGTGCCAGCAGTTTATCCCCGACACCACCCTTCTCCTACGAGCAGTACTTC
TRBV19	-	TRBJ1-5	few	CASSVPAAGVNQPQHF	TGTGCCAGTAGTGTCCCGGCGGCAGGGGTTAATCAGCCCCAGCATTTT
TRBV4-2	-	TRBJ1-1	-	CASSLSQAENTEAFF	TGTGCCAGCAGCCTCTCGCAGGCAGAGAACACTGAAGCTTTCTTT
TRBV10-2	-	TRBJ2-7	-	CASKDYSYEQYF	TGCGCCAGCAAAGACTACTCCTACGAGCAGTACTTC
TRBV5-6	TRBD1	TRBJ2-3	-	CASSMGTVLYTQYF	TGTGCCAGCAGTATGGGGACAGTCTTGTATACGCAGTATTTT
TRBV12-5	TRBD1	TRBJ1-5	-	CASGHDRGNQPQHF	TGTGCTAGTGGTCACGACAGGGGAAATCAGCCCCAGCATTTT
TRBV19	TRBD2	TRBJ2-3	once	CASSPRTSGGGDTQYF	TGTGCCAGTAGTCCCCGGACTAGCGGGGGGGGAGATACGCAGTATTTT
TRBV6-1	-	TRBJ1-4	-	CASSEVIPNEKLFF	TGTGCCAGCAGTGAAGTCATTCCCAATGAAAAACTGTTTTTT
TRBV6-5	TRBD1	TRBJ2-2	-	CASRAGQAGELFF	TGTGCCAGCAGGGCAGGACAGGCCGGGGAGCTGTTTTTT
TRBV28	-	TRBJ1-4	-	CASRDRRGATNEKLFF	TGTGCCAGCAGGGACAGAAGGGGCGCAACTAATGAAAAACTGTTTTTT
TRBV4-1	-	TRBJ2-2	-	CASSQDRGGQNTGELFF	TGCGCCAGCAGCCAAGATCGAGGCGGACAGAACACCGGGGAGCTGTTTTTT
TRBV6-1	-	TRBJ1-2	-	CASSETGGYTF	TGTGCCAGCAGTGAAACGGGGGGCTACACCTTC
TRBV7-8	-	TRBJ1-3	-	CASSLAFAGGSGNTIYF	TGTGCCAGCAGCTTAGCGTTTGCGGGGGGTTCGGGAAACACCATATATTTT
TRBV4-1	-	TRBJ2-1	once	CASSQTGMQFF	TGCGCCAGCAGCCAAACCGGGATGCAGTTCTTC
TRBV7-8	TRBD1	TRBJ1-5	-	CASSSGGSQPQHF	TGTGCCAGCAGTTCAGGGGGCTCTCAGCCCCAGCATTTT
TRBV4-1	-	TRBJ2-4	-	CASSQDGVSLNKNIQYF	TGCGCCAGCAGCCAAGACGGGGTGTCCCTGAACAAAAACATTCAGTACTTC
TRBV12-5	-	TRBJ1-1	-	CASGVQAGKNTEAFF	TGTGCTAGTGGTGTTCAGGCAGGGAAGAACACTGAAGCTTTCTTT
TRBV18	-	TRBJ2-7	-	CASSLRTGSFDEQYF	TGTGCCAGCTCACTTCGGACTGGCAGTTTTGACGAGCAGTACTTC
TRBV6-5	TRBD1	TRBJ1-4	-	CASKRTGDEKLFF	TGTGCCAGCAAACGGACAGGGGATGAAAAACTGTTTTTT
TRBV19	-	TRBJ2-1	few	CASRTGGRSEQFF	TGTGCCAGTAGAACCGGGGGGCGTAGTGAGCAGTTCTTC
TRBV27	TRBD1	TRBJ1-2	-	CASSFHQGPGQDYGYTF	TGTGCCAGCAGTTTCCACCAAGGCCCGGGACAGGACTATGGCTACACCTTC
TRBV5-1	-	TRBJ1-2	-	CASSFRGSGDYGYTF	TGCGCCAGCAGCTTTAGGGGTTCCGGTGACTATGGCTACACCTTC
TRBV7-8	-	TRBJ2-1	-	CASSFDRINNEQFF	TGTGCCAGCAGCTTTGACAGAATCAACAATGAGCAGTTCTTC